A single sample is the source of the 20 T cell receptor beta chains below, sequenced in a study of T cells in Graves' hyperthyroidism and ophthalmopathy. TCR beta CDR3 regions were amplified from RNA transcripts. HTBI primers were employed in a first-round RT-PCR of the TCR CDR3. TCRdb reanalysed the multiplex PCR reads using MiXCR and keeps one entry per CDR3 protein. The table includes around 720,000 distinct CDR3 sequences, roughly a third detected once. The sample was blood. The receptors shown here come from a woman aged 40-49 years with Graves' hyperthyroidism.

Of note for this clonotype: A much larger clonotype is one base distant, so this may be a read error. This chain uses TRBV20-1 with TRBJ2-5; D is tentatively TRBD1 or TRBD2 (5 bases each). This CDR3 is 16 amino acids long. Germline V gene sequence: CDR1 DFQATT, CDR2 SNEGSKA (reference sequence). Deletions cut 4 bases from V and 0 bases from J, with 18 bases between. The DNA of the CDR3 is TGCAGTGCTAATGTGCCGTGGGGGATATACCAAGAGACCCAGTACTTC. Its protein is CSANVPWGIYQETQYF.

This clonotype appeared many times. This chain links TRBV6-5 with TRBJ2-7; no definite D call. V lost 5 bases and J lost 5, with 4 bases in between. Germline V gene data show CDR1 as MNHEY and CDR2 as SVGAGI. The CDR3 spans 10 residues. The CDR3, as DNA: TGTGCCAGCAGTGAAAACGAGCAGTACTTC. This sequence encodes CASSENEQYF.

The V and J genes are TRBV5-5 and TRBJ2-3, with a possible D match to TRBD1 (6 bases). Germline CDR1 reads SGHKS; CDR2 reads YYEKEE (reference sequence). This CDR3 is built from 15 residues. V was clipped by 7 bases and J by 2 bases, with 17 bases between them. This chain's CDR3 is CASLKTGFITDTQYF. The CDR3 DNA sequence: TGTGCCAGCCTTAAAACAGGGTTTATCACAGATACGCAGTATTTT.

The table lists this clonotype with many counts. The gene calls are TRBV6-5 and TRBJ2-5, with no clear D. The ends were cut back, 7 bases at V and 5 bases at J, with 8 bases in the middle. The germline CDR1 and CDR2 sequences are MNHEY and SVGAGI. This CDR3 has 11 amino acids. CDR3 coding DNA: TGTGCCAGCACCCCACGGGAGACCCAGTACTTC. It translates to CASTPRETQYF.

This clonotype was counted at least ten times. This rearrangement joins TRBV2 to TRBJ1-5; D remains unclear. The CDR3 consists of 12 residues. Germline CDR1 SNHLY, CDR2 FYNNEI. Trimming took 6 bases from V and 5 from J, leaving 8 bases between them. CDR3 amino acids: CASRDIYQPQHF. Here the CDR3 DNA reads TGTGCCAGCAGGGATATTTATCAGCCCCAGCATTTT.

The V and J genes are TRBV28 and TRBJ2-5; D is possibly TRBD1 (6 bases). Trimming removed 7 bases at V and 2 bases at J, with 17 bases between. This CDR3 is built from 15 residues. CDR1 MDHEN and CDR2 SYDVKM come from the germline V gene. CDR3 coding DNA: TGTGCCAGCAATCGGCGGACAGCTAATCAAGAGACCCAGTACTTC. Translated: CASNRRTANQETQYF.

Written as DNA, the CDR3 is TGTGCCAGCAGTCGGCTAAGGGCAGTTAGCACAGATACGCAGTATTTT. Residues: CASSRLRAVSTDTQYF. The chain is built from TRBV6-2 or TRBV6-3 and TRBJ2-3; no firm D call. The CDR3 totals 16 residues. In germline, CDR1 is MNHEY, CDR2 SVGEGT. Trimming cost V 5 bases and J 0 bases, with 15 bases left between them.

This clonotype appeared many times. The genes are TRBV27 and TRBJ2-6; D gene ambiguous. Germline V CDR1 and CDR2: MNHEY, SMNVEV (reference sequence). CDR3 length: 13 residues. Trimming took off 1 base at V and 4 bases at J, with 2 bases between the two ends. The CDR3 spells CASSLWGANVLTF. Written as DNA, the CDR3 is TGTGCCAGCAGTTTATGGGGGGCCAACGTCCTGACTTTC.

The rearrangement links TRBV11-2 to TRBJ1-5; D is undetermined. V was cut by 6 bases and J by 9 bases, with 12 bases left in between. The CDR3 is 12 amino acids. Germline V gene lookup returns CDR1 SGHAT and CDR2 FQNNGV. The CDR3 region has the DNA TGTGCCAGCAGTTTGAACCGTCGGCCCCAGCATTTT. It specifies CASSLNRRPQHF.

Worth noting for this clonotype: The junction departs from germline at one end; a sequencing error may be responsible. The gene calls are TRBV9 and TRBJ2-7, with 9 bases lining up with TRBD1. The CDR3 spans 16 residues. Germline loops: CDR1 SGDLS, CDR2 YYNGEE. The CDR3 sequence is CASSVAGGQGSYGQYF. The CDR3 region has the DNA TGTGCCAGCAGCGTAGCGGGAGGACAGGGGTCTTACGGGCAGTACTTC.

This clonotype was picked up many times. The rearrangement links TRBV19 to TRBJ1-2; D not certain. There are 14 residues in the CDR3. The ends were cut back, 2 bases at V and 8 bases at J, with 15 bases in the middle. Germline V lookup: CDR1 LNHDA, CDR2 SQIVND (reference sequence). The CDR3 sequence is CASSIRPSVSGYTF. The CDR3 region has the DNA TGTGCCAGTAGTATAAGGCCCAGTGTCTCCGGCTACACCTTC.

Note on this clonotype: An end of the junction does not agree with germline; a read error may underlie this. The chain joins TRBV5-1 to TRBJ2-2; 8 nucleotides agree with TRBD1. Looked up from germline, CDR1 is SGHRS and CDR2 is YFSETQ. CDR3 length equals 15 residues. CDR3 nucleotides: TGTGCCAGCAGCCTCTGGGACAGGCCCACCGGGGAGCTGTTTTTT. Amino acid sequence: CASSLWDRPTGELFF.

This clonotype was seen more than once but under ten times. The CDR3 is CASSQDPGRLTGANVLTF. The CDR3 DNA reads as TGCGCCAGCAGCCAAGATCCTGGACGGCTAACTGGGGCCAACGTCCTGACTTTC. V usage is TRBV4-3 and J usage is TRBJ2-6; D remains ambiguous. Germline CDR1 is LGHNA and CDR2 is YSLEER. V lost 0 bases and J 2 bases, leaving 14 bases between the germline ends. This CDR3 is 18 amino acids long.

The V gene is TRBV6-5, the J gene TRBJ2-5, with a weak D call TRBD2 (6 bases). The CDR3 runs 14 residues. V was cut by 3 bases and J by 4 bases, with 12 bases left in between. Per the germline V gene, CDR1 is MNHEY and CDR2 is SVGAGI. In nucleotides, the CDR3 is TGTGCCAGCAGTTATGACGGGAGCTCAGAGACCCAGTACTTC. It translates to CASSYDGSSETQYF.

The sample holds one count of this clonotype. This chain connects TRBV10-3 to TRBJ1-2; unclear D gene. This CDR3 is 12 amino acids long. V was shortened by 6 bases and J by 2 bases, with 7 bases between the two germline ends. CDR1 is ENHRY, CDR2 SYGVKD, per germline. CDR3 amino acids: CAIRDTNYGYTF. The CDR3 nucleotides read TGTGCCATCAGAGACACAAACTATGGCTACACCTTC.

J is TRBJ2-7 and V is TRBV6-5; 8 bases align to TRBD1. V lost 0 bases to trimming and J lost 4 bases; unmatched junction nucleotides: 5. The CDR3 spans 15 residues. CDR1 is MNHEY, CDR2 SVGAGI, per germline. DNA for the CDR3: TGTGCCAGCAGTTACTCAGTGACAGGGGTGTACGAGCAGTACTTC. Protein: CASSYSVTGVYEQYF.

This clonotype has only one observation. This CDR3 reads CASSVLAGGPGQETQYF. The CDR3 DNA sequence: TGTGCCAGCAGCGTACTAGCGGGGGGGCCCGGACAAGAGACCCAGTACTTC. This chain connects TRBV7-3 to TRBJ2-5; 13 nucleotides agree with TRBD2. Germline V CDR1 and CDR2: SGHTA, FQGTGA. V dropped 5 bases and J dropped 2; count of bases not matched to a gene: 8. The CDR3 contains 17 residues.

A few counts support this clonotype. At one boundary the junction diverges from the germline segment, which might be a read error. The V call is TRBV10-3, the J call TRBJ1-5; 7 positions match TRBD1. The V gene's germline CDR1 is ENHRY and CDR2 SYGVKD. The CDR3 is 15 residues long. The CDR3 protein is CASSSDREGTQPQHF. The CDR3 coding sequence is TGTGCCAGCAGTTCAGACAGGGAGGGTACTCAGCCCCAGCATTTT.

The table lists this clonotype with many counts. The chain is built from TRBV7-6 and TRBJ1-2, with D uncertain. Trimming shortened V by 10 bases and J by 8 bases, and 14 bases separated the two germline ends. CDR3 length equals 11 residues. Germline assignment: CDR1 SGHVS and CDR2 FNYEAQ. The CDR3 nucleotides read TGTGCCATCGGTGGGGTATGGGGCTACACCTTC. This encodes CAIGGVWGYTF.

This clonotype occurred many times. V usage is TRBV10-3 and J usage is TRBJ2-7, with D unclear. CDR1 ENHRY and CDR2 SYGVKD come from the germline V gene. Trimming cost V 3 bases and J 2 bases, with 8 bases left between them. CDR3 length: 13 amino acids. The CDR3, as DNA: TGTGCCATCAGTGAACAGAGGACCTACGAGCAGTACTTC. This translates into CAISEQRTYEQYF.